This T cell receptor (beta chain) appears in the sequencing data of a study of blood T cells in healthy people across ages. General study points: Conclusively comparing naive with antigen-experienced cells was impossible with unsorted PBMCs. Long-lived donors had more naive CD4+ cells and higher diversity than aged donors. A strong correlation was seen between TCR beta diversity and naive T cell percentage.

The CDR3 contains 14 residues. Germline V gives CDR1 DFQATT, CDR2 SNEGSKA (reference sequence). The ends were cut back, 6 bases at V and 4 bases at J, with 19 bases in the middle. The use of a sample-barcoded 5' primer and a J-beta primer mix characterized a second PCR of 7 to 11 cycles. TCRdb re-called the 5' RACE reads with MiXCR, one entry per CDR3 protein. This table holds 540,000 or so distinct CDR3 sequences, roughly 48% found once. About this clonotype itself: The antigen remains unidentified.

V is TRBV20-1 and J is TRBJ2-7; D possibly corresponds to TRBD1 (6 bases). Sequencing was performed on blood. This TCR came from an older man in good health. CDR3 in amino acids: CSAPPTGTPYEQYF. The CDR3 DNA follows: TGCAGTGCCCCTCCCACCGGGACACCATACGAGCAGTACTTC.